These T cell receptor beta chains were read from a single sample in a study of blood T cell repertoires in COVID-19. Sequencing was performed with immunoSEQ multiplex PCR; in TCRdb, only in-frame clones are kept and a portion is missing. The sample has approximately 88,000 clones; more than 65% are singletons. The sample was peripheral blood. The origin of the receptors is a man aged 65-85 years with COVID-19, enrolled during active disease. CDR3s include the opening cysteine and the closing phenylalanine or tryptophan. D genes are given only for firm matches. Size is stated for part of the rows, as once, few or many counts, or as a class when the clone is expanded.

NA	TRBV7-9	TRBJ1-4	NA	TGTGCCAGCAGTCGCGACAGTACAACTAATGAAAAACTGTTTTTT	CASSRDSTTNEKLFF
NA	TRBV5-5	TRBJ1-2	NA	TGTGCCAGCAGCCCTCTTTATGGCGGCTACACCTTC	CASSPLYGGYTF
TRBD1	TRBV6-5	TRBJ1-2	NA	TGTGCCAGCAGACGACAGGGGGCGGGAGGCTACACCTTC	CASRRQGAGGYTF
TRBD1	TRBV28	TRBJ1-6	NA	TGTGCCAGCAGTGGGCTACAGGGGGCTTATAGTTCACCCCTCCACTTT	CASSGLQGAYSSPLHF
NA	TRBV7-2	TRBJ1-2	NA	TGTGCCAGCAGCTTAGCCCAGCATTGGACAGCTAACTATGGCTACACCTTC	CASSLAQHWTANYGYTF
TRBD1	TRBV30	TRBJ2-5	NA	TGTGCCTGGAGGCGACAGGGGGGAAGGGAGACCCAGTACTTC	CAWRRQGGRETQYF
NA	TRBV6-2/TRBV6-3	TRBJ1-4	few	TGTGCCAGCAGTTACTGGACACCCGAGCCTAATGAAAAACTGTTTTTT	CASSYWTPEPNEKLFF
NA	TRBV6-1	TRBJ1-5	few	TGTGCCAGCAGTGAAAACACGGGTCAGCCCCAGCATTTT	CASSENTGQPQHF
NA	TRBV11-2	TRBJ2-1	NA	TGTGCCAGCAGCTTGGGGAGGTCTAGGCGCGATGAGCAGTTCTTC	CASSLGRSRRDEQFF
TRBD1	TRBV10-3	TRBJ1-1	NA	TGTGCCATCAGGGGGGCAGGGGGCGCGGACACTGAAGCTTTCTTT	CAIRGAGGADTEAFF
TRBD2	TRBV27	TRBJ2-1	NA	TGTGCCAGCAGTTCCACTAGCGGACTGAATGAGCAGTTCTTC	CASSSTSGLNEQFF
NA	TRBV4-3	TRBJ1-6	NA	TGCGCCAGCAGCCAACACCGCCGGGGTAATTCACCCCTCCACTTT	CASSQHRRGNSPLHF
TRBD1	TRBV29-1	TRBJ2-5	NA	TGCAGCGTCCTGGGACAGGGGGCGCGCCTTGTACGGGAGACCCAGTACTTC	CSVLGQGARLVRETQYF
NA	TRBV9	TRBJ2-2	NA	TGTGCCAGCAGCGCCCTCGGGAGAAATTTGGGGGAGCTGTTTTTT	CASSALGRNLGELFF
NA	TRBV11-3	TRBJ1-1	NA	TGTGCCAGCAGCCCCAGGCGGAACACTGAAGCTTTCTTT	CASSPRRNTEAFF
NA	TRBV6-5	TRBJ2-7	once	TGTGCCAGCAGAGACAGGTCGTATGACTACGAGCAGTACTTC	CASRDRSYDYEQYF
NA	TRBV3-1/TRBV3-2	TRBJ1-2	NA	TGTGCCAGCAGCCAAAGGGGTCCTGGCTACACCTTC	CASSQRGPGYTF
TRBD1	TRBV24-1	TRBJ1-1	NA	TGTGCCACCAGTGATTTGCGGACAGGGGAAGTGACTGAAGCTTTCTTT	CATSDLRTGEVTEAFF
NA	TRBV3-1/TRBV3-2	TRBJ1-1	NA	TGTGCCAGCAGCCTACAGGGAACTGAAGCTTTCTTT	CASSLQGTEAFF
TRBD1	TRBV6-5	TRBJ1-6	NA	TGTGCCAGCAGTTACTTGGGGACAGGAAATTCACCCCTCCACTTT	CASSYLGTGNSPLHF
NA	TRBV5-5	TRBJ2-7	NA	TGTGCCAGCAGCTCACTGTCGCCCTACGAGCAGTACTTC	CASSSLSPYEQYF
NA	TRBV11-2	TRBJ1-3	NA	TGTGCCAGCAGCTTAGCAGGATTCTCTGGAAACACCATATATTTT	CASSLAGFSGNTIYF
NA	TRBV27	TRBJ1-6	NA	TGTGCCAGCCGGACAGTGGGTTCACCCCTCCACTTT	CASRTVGSPLHF
TRBD2	TRBV6-5	TRBJ2-7	NA	TGTGCCAGCAGTCGTGGACTAGCGGGAGAGCAGTACTTC	CASSRGLAGEQYF
NA	TRBV7-2	TRBJ2-5	NA	TGTGCCAGCAGAAGACGGGACCAAGAGACCCAGTACTTC	CASRRRDQETQYF
NA	TRBV20-1	TRBJ2-7	NA	TGCAGTGCTAGAAGTGGCCACGAGCAGTACTTC	CSARSGHEQYF
TRBD2	TRBV19	TRBJ2-1	once	TGTGCCAGTAGCATTCCGGGACTAGCTTACAATGAGCAGTTCTTC	CASSIPGLAYNEQFF
TRBD1	TRBV7-2	TRBJ1-1	NA	TGTGCCAGCAGCTTCGACAGGGTGAGCACTGAAGCTTTCTTT	CASSFDRVSTEAFF
TRBD2	TRBV7-2	TRBJ2-7	NA	TGTGCCAGCAGAGAAGGGACTAGCGGGGGCTACGAGCAGTACTTC	CASREGTSGGYEQYF
NA	TRBV19	TRBJ2-7	NA	TGTGCCAGTAGTAGAGGGCCTCGGTGGGAGCAGTACTTC	CASSRGPRWEQYF
TRBD1	TRBV5-5	TRBJ2-5	NA	TGTGCCAGCAGCGAATCTAGAGGGGGCGCAGGAGAGACCCAGTACTTC	CASSESRGGAGETQYF
TRBD1	TRBV6-4	TRBJ2-6	NA	TGTGCCAGCAGTGCCTCGGGACAGGGGAGCTCTGGGGCCAACGTCCTGACTTTC	CASSASGQGSSGANVLTF
TRBD2	TRBV19	TRBJ2-1	NA	TGTGCCAGTAGTATAGATCGAGCGGGAGTGGGCAATGAGCAGTTCTTC	CASSIDRAGVGNEQFF
TRBD2	TRBV11-3	TRBJ2-1	NA	TGTGCCAGCAGCCTAGCGGGGAGACGTTACAATGAGCAGTTCTTC	CASSLAGRRYNEQFF
NA	TRBV5-1	TRBJ1-3	NA	TGCGCCAGCAGCTTGGTCTCAGGGCCCTCTGGAAACACCATATATTTT	CASSLVSGPSGNTIYF
TRBD2	TRBV29-1	TRBJ2-1	NA	TGCAGCGTCGTGACTAGCGGGAGATTCAATGAGCAGTTCTTC	CSVVTSGRFNEQFF
NA	TRBV7-9	TRBJ1-3	few	TGTGCCAGCAGCTTTGTGTCTCTCTCTGGAAACACCATATATTTT	CASSFVSLSGNTIYF
NA	TRBV29-1	TRBJ1-1	NA	TGCAGCGAAAAAAGGGGGAATTCTGAAGCTTTCTTT	CSEKRGNSEAFF
NA	TRBV5-8	TRBJ1-1	NA	TGTGCCAGCAGCTGGGGATTGGCCTCGGGACTAAACACTGAAGCTTTCTTT	CASSWGLASGLNTEAFF
NA	TRBV19	TRBJ1-2	NA	TGTGCCAGCACACAGCGGAACTATGGCTACACCTTC	CASTQRNYGYTF
NA	TRBV19	TRBJ2-7	NA	TGTGCCAGTAGTATCGGGGGAATCCCTTACGAGCAGTACTTC	CASSIGGIPYEQYF
NA	TRBV5-4	TRBJ2-7	NA	TGTGCCAGCAGCTTGTCTCCAGGAACGACCTACGAGCAGTACTTC	CASSLSPGTTYEQYF
NA	TRBV6-2/TRBV6-3	TRBJ2-7	NA	TGTGCCAGCAGTTACCCCCAGACAGGAGCCTACGAGCAGTACTTC	CASSYPQTGAYEQYF
TRBD2	TRBV14	TRBJ2-7	NA	TGTGCCAGCAGCCGACTAGGGACTAGCGGCTACGAGCAGTACTTC	CASSRLGTSGYEQYF
NA	TRBV12-5	TRBJ1-1	few	TGTGCTAGTGGTTTAATCCATCTGGTGGCATTGAACACTGAAGCTTTCTTT	CASGLIHLVALNTEAFF
NA	TRBV9	TRBJ1-5	NA	TGTGCCAGCAGCGTAAATAGGGGTCAGCCCCAGCATTTT	CASSVNRGQPQHF
TRBD1	TRBV18	TRBJ1-2	many	TGTGCCAGCTCCCATGACAGGGGCAGTGGCTACACCTTC	CASSHDRGSGYTF
NA	TRBV29-1	TRBJ2-3	NA	TGCAGCGTTGAACAGAACACAGATACGCAGTATTTT	CSVEQNTDTQYF